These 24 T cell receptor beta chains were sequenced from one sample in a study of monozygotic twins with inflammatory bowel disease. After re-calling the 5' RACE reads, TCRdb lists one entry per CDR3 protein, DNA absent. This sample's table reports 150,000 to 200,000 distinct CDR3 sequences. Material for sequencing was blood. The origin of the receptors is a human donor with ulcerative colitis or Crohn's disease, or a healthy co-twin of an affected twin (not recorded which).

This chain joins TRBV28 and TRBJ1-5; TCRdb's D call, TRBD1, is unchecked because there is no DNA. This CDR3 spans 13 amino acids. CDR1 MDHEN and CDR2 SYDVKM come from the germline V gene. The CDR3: CASRPDRDQPQHF.

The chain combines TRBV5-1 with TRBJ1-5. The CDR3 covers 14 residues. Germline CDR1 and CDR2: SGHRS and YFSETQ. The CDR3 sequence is CASSLESRSQPQHF.

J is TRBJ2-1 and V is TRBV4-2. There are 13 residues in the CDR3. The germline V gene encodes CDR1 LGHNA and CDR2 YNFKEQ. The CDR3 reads CASSHLLYNEQFF.

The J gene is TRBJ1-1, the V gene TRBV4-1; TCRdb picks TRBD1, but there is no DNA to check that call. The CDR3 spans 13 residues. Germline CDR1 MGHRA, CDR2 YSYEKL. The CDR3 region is CASSLLDRGEAFF.

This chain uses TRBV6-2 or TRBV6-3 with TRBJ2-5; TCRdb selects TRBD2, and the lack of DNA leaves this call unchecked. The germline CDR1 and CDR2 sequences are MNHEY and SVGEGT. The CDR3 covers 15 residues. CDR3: CASSLSGGGEETQYF.

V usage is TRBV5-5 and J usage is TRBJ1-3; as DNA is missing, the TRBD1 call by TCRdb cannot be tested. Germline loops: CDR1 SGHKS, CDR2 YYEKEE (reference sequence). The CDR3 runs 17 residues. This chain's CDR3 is CASSLVQGVYSGNTIYF.

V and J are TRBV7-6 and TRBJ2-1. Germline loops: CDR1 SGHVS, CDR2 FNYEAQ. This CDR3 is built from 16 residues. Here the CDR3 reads CASSPAGGGPYNEQFF.

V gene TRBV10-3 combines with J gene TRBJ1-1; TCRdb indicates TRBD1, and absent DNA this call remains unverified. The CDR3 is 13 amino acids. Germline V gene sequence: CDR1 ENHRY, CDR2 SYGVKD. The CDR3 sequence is CAITRTGNTEAFF.

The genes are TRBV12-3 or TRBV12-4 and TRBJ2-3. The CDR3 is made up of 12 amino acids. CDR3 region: CASHIGTVTQYF.

This CDR3 reads CASRWTQTSTDTQYF. This chain connects TRBV6-2 or TRBV6-3 to TRBJ2-3; TCRdb's D call, TRBD1, is unchecked because there is no DNA. This CDR3 is built from 15 residues. In germline, CDR1 is MNHEY, CDR2 SVGEGT.

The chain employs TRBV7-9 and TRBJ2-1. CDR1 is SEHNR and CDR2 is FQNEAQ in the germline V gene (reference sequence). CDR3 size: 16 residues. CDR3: CASSLVFGSSYNEQFF. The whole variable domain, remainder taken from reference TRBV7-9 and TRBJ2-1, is DTGVSQNPRHKITKRGQNVTFRCDPISEHNRLYWYRQTLGQGPEFLTYFQNEAQLEKSRLLSDRFSAERPKGSFSTLEIQRTEQGDSAMYLCASSLVFGSSYNEQFFGPGTRLTVL.

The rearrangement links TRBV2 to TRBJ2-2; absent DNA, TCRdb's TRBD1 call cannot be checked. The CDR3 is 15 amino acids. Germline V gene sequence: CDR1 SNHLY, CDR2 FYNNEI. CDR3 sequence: CATRRGPTNTGELFF.

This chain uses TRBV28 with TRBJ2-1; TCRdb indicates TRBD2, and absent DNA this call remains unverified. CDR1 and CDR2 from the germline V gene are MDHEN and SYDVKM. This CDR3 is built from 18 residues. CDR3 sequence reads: CASVLGPLLAGFNNEQFF.

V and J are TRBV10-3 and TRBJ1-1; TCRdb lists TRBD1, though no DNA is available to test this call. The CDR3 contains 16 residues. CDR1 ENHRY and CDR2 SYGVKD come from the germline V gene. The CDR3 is CAISESRGAPYTEAFF.

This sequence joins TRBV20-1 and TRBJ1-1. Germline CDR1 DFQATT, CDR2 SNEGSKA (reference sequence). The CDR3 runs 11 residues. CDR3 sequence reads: CSAKKNTEAFF.

The CDR3 reads CASSLGQGLGDTIYF. The chain couples TRBV7-6 to TRBJ1-3; without DNA, the TCRdb call of TRBD1 cannot be checked. This CDR3 contains 15 residues. Per germline, CDR1 SGHVS and CDR2 FNYEAQ.

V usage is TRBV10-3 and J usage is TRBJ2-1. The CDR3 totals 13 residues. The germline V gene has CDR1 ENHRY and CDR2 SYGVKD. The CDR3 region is CAILSTEFNEQFF.

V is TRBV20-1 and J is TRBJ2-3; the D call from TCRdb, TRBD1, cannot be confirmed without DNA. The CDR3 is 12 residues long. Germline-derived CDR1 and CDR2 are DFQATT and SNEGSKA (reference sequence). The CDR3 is CSAGRSTDTQYF.

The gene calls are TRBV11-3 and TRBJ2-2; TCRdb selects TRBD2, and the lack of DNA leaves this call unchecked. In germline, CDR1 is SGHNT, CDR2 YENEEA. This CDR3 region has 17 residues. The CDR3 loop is CASSERLAGGNTGELFF.

The CDR3 spells CSADGAGLAKNIQYF. This chain joins TRBV20-1 and TRBJ2-4; without DNA, the TCRdb call of TRBD2 cannot be checked. Germline V gives CDR1 DFQATT, CDR2 SNEGSKA (reference sequence). The CDR3 runs 15 residues.

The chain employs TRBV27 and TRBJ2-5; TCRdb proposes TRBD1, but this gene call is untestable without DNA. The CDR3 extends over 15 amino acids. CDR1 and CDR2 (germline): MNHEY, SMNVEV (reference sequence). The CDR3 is CASIGQLFFQETQYF.

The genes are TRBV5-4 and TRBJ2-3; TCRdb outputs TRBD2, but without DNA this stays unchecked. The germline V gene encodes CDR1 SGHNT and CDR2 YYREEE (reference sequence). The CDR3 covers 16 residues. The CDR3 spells CASSLAFGGGTDTQYF. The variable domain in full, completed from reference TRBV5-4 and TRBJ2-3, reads ETGVTQSPTHLIKTRGQQVTLRCSSQSGHNTVSWYQQALGQGPQFIFQYYREEENGRGNFPPRFSGLQFPNYSSELNVNALELDDSALYLCASSLAFGGGTDTQYFGPGTRLTVL.

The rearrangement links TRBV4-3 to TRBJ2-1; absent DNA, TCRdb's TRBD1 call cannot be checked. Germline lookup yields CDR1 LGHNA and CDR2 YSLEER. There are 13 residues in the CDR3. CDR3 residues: CASSQTGRNEQFF.

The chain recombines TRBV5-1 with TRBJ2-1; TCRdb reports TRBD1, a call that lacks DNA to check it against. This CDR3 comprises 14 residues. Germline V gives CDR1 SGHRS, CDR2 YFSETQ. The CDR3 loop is CASSLQGDYNEQFF. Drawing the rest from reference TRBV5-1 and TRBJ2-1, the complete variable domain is KAGVTQTPRYLIKTRGQQVTLSCSPISGHRSVSWYQQTPGQGLQFLFEYFSETQRNKGNFPGRFSGRQFSNSRSEMNVSTLELGDSALYLCASSLQGDYNEQFFGPGTRLTVL.